This T cell receptor beta chain was found in a study of T-cell memory formation after mild COVID-19. Trimming left V 6 bases short and J 5 bases short, with 20 bases between. This CDR3 comprises 15 residues. CDR1 is SGHRS and CDR2 is YFSETQ in the germline V gene. This clonotype was detected a few times. TCRdb recomputed calls from the 5' RACE reads with MiXCR, one row per CDR3 protein. The sample yields approximately 260,000 distinct CDR3 sequences, roughly 15% seen once. The J gene is TRBJ2-5, the V gene TRBV5-1; a possible D gene is TRBD2 (5 bases). Sequenced material: PBMCs or a T cell subset sorted from them (not recorded which). The clonotype was recovered from a man aged 18 to 30 who had mild COVID-19 (a few samples of this study predate the infection). Cell type and time point are not known. CDR3 DNA: TGCGCCAGCATCCAAGGTCCGGGGTCCCGGGAGACCCAGTACTTC. Protein product: CASIQGPGSRETQYF.